Listed below are T cell receptor beta chains from one sample, sequenced in a study of blood T cell repertoires in COVID-19. Assay: immunoSEQ multiplex PCR; the TCRdb copy retains only in-frame clones and omits some. The profile shows about 280,000 clones, 85% of them singletons. Sequencing was done on a sample of PBMCs or T cells enriched from blood (not recorded which). The receptor set was obtained from a woman in her fifties or sixties who had recovered from COVID-19. The CDR3 runs from the conserved cysteine through the conserved F or W. The D gene is left open where the match is weak. Clone size is stated in some rows and not others, as once, few, many or a class when expanded.

TRBJ1-6 | TRBD1 | . | TRBV28 | CASSRSGDSNSPLHF | TGTGCCAGCAGTAGATCCGGGGACAGTAATTCACCCCTCCACTTT
TRBJ2-5 | TRBD2 | . | TRBV3-1/TRBV3-2 | CASSSRTSGDETQYF | TGTGCCAGCAGCTCTCGGACTAGCGGGGATGAGACCCAGTACTTC
TRBJ1-2 | . | . | TRBV19 | CASSILDVDRPYGYTF | TGTGCCAGTAGTATCCTCGATGTTGACAGGCCCTATGGCTACACCTTC
TRBJ1-6 | TRBD1 | once | TRBV2 | CASRTGTGAGSPLHF | TGTGCCAGCAGGACCGGGACAGGGGCCGGTTCACCCCTCCACTTT
TRBJ2-1 | . | . | TRBV18 | CASSPGGLLYEQFF | TGTGCCAGCTCACCAGGGGGACTTTTGTATGAGCAGTTCTTC
TRBJ1-6 | . | . | TRBV11-3 | CASSFRRGSPLHF | TGTGCCAGCAGCTTTCGTCGGGGGTCACCCCTCCACTTT
TRBJ2-7 | TRBD2 | . | TRBV18 | CASSPRIAGGSRYEQYF | TGTGCCAGCTCACCCCGCATAGCGGGAGGGAGTAGATACGAGCAGTACTTC
TRBJ2-2 | . | once | TRBV7-7 | CASSLDQWATGELFF | TGTGCCAGCAGCTTAGACCAATGGGCCACCGGGGAGCTGTTTTTT
TRBJ1-1 | . | . | TRBV7-6 | CASSLGAGRLVTEAFF | TGTGCCAGCAGCTTAGGAGCGGGACGCTTGGTCACTGAAGCTTTCTTT
TRBJ2-1 | . | . | TRBV9 | CASSSPKGLPQNEQFF | TGTGCCAGCAGCTCTCCCAAGGGGCTCCCGCAGAATGAGCAGTTCTTC
TRBJ2-3 | TRBD2 | . | TRBV7-2 | CASSHSGGRGDTQYF | TGTGCCAGCAGCCATAGCGGGGGCCGGGGAGATACGCAGTATTTT
TRBJ2-3 | TRBD2 | . | TRBV11-3 | CASSFGRALDTQYF | TGTGCCAGCAGCTTTGGGAGGGCCTTAGATACGCAGTATTTT
TRBJ1-5 | . | . | TRBV6-2/TRBV6-3 | CASSYSGKGYAQPQHF | TGTGCCAGCAGTTACTCGGGGAAGGGGTACGCTCAGCCCCAGCATTTT
TRBJ2-5 | . | . | TRBV5-1 | CASARAVGETQYF | TGCGCCAGCGCCAGGGCAGTAGGGGAGACCCAGTACTTC
TRBJ1-6 | TRBD1 | . | TRBV5-6 | CASSRDRGNSPLHF | TGTGCCAGCAGCCGGGACAGGGGCAATTCACCCCTCCACTTT
TRBJ1-1 | . | . | TRBV30 | CAWRHQVNTEAFF | TGTGCCTGGAGGCACCAGGTGAACACTGAAGCTTTCTTT
TRBJ2-7 | . | . | TRBV5-6 | CASSLVGPRYEQYF | TGTGCCAGCAGCTTGGTGGGGCCACGCTACGAGCAGTACTTC
TRBJ2-3 | . | . | TRBV15 | CATSRDTSTDTQYF | TGTGCCACCAGTAGGGACACGAGCACAGATACGCAGTATTTT
TRBJ1-2 | TRBD1 | . | TRBV28 | CASNYGTVYGYTF | TGTGCCAGCAACTACGGGACAGTCTATGGCTACACCTTC
TRBJ1-4 | . | . | TRBV5-1 | CASGLTTVNEKLFF | TGCGCCAGCGGATTGACGACAGTTAATGAAAAACTGTTTTTT
TRBJ1-2 | . | . | TRBV18 | CASSRTEANYGYTF | TGTGCCAGCTCACGGACAGAAGCTAACTATGGCTACACCTTC
TRBJ1-2 | . | . | TRBV5-6 | CASSPRQGASYGYTF | TGTGCCAGCAGTCCTCGGCAGGGCGCCTCCTATGGCTACACCTTC
TRBJ1-5 | . | . | TRBV19 | CASTPDSYNQPQHF | TGTGCCAGTACCCCTGACAGTTACAATCAGCCCCAGCATTTT